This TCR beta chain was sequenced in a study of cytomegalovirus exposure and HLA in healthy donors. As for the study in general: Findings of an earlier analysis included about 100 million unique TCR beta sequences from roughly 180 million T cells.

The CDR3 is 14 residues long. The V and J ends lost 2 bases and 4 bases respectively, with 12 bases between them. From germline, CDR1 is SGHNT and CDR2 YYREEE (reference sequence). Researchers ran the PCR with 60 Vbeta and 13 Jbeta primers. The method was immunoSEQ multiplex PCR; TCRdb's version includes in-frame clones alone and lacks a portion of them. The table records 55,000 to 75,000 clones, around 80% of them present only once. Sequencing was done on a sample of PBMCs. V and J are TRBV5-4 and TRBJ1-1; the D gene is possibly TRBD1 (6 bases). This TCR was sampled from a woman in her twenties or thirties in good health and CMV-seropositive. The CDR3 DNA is TGTGCCAGCAGCTTAACAGGGATGGGCACTGAAGCTTTCTTT. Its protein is CASSLTGMGTEAFF.